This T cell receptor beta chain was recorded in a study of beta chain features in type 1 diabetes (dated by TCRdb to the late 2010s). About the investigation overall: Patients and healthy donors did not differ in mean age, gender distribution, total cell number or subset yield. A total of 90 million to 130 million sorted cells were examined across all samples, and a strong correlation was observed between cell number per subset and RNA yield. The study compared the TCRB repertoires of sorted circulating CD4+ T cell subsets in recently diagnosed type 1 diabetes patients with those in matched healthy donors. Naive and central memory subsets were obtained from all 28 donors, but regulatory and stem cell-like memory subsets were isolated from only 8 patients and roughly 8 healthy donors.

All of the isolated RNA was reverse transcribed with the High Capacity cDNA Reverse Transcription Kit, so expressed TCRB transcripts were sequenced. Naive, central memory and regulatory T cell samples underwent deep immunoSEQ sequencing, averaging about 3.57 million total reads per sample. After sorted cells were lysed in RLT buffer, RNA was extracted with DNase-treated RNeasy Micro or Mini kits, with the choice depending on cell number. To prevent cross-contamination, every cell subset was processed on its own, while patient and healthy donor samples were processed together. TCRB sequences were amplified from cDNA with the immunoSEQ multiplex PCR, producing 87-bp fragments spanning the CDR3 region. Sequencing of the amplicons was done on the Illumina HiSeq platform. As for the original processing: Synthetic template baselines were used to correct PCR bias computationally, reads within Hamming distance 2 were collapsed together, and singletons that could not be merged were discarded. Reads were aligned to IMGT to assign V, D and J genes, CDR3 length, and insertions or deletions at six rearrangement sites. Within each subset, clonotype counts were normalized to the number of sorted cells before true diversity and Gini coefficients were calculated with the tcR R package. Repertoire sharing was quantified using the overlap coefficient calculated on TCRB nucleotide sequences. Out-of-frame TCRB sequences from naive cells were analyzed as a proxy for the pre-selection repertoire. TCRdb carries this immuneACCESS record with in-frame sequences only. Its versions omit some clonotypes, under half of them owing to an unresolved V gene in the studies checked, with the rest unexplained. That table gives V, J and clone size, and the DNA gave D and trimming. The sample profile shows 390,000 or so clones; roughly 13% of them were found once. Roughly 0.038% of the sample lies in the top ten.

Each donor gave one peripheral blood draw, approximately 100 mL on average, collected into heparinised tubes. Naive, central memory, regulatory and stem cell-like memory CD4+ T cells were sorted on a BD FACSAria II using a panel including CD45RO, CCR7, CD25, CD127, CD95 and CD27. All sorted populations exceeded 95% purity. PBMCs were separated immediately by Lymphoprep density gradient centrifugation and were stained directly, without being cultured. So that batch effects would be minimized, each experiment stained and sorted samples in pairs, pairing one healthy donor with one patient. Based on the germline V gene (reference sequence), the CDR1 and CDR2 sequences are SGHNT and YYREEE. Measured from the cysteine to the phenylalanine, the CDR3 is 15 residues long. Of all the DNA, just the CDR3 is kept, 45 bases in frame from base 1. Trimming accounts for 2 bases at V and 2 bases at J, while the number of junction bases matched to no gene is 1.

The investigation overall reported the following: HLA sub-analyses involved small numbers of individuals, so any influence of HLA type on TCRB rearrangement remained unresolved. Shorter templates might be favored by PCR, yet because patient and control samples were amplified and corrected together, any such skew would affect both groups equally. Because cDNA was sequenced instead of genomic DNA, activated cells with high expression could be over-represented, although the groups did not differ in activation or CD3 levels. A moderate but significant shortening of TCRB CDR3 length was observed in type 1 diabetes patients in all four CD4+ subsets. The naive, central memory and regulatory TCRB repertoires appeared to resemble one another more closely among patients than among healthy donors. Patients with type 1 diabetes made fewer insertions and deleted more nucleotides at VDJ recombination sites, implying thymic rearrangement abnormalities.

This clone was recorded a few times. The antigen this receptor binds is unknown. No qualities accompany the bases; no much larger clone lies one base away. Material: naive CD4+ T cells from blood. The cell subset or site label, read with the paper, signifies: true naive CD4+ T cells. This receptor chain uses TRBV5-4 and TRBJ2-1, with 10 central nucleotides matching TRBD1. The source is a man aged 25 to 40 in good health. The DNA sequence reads TGTGCCAGCAGCTTCGGACAGGGGGCCTACAATGAGCAGTTCTTC. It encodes CASSFGQGAYNEQFF.